This TCR beta chain was observed in a study of blood T cell repertoires in COVID-19. Study information: Acute and convalescent COVID-19 samples came from the United States, Italy and Spain. PBMCs, B-cell-depleted T cells, or T cells provided the cDNA or gDNA that made up the material.

In the study's own analysis: It was from reference gene primer amplification that nucleated cell counts were estimated. Repertoires were generated with immunoSEQ multiplex PCR, while TCRdb's copy carries only in-frame clones and drops some. The D gene and trimming were derived from the DNA, and the V and J assignments and clone size from that table. The sample has around 200,000 clones, more than 70% seen once. The CDR3 sequence is 14 residues long. V dropped 4 bases and J dropped 7; count of bases not matched to a gene: 8. The germline CDR1 and CDR2 sequences are SGHRS and YFSETQ. The gene calls are TRBV5-1 and TRBJ2-7, with 10 positions matching TRBD1. This TCR derives from a woman aged 45-59 years with acute or convalescent COVID-19. Specimen: peripheral blood. Here the CDR3 reads CASSLGQGVREQYF. The DNA of the CDR3 is TGCGCCAGCAGCCTAGGACAGGGGGTAAGGGAGCAGTACTTC.